A single sample gave rise to the 30 T cell receptor beta chains below, sequenced in a study of spatial heterogeneity in lung cancer. Stated time point: blood at routine non-recurrence follow-up after resection. Each CDR3 protein gets one entry after TCRdb re-called the 5' RACE reads with MiXCR. Here the sample spans thousands of distinct CDR3 sequences, less than 55% being singletons. The material sequenced was PBMCs, taken at follow-up. The receptor set was obtained from a male donor with early-stage non-small cell lung cancer.

This clonotype was counted a few times. A library prepared for alpha chains yielded this beta chain as an off-target read; its size is of little meaning. This chain connects TRBV20-1 to TRBJ2-1, with TRBD2 matching 8 bases. The CDR3 totals 14 residues. CDR1 is DFQATT, CDR2 SNEGSKA, per germline (reference sequence). V dropped 1 base and J dropped 9; count of bases not matched to a gene: 8. CDR3: CSARVNRREAEQFF. In DNA form, the CDR3 reads TGCAGTGCTAGAGTAAATCGGCGGGAGGCTGAGCAGTTCTTC.

This clonotype was seen a few times. As an off-target read in a library built for alpha chains, this beta chain has a frequency of little significance. The gene calls are TRBV18 and TRBJ1-1; no firm D call. The germline V gene encodes CDR1 KGHSH and CDR2 LQKENI. The CDR3 runs to 13 residues. Between the trimmed V and J ends, which lost 0 bases and 8 bases, there was a span of 10 bases. The CDR3 sequence: CASSPPFGREAFF. For the CDR3, the DNA is TGTGCCAGCTCACCACCTTTTGGGAGGGAAGCTTTCTTT.

In this sample, this clonotype turned up a few times. In a library made to pick up alpha chains, this beta chain is a stray read with a size that means little. This chain links TRBV5-1 with TRBJ2-1, with D unresolved. Germline V CDR1 and CDR2: SGHRS, YFSETQ. The CDR3 is 14 amino acids. Trimming pared 6 bases from V and 7 bases from J, leaving 17 bases between. The CDR3 DNA follows: TGCGCCAGCACCCCTTCTCCCCCTTTAAATGAGCAGTTCTTC. Translation: CASTPSPPLNEQFF.

With respect to this clonotype: Because the library targeted alpha chains, this beta chain is an off-target read whose size means little. The chain couples TRBV6-2 or TRBV6-3 to TRBJ2-7, with D possibly being TRBD2 (6 bases). With 11 bases removed from V and 4 bases from J, the gap between germline ends came to 21 bases. This CDR3 is built from 14 residues. Germline CDR1 reads MNHEY; CDR2 reads SVGEGT. The CDR3, as DNA: TGTGCCGCGAAACGGGACTTCCCCTCTTACGAGCAGTACTTC. Amino acid sequence: CAAKRDFPSYEQYF.

Worth noting for this clonotype: For a library built for alpha chains, this beta chain is a stray read; little rests on its size. The rearrangement uses TRBV7-6 and TRBJ2-5, with a tentative D call TRBD1 (6 bases). Germline CDR1 is SGHVS and CDR2 is FNYEAQ. The CDR3 loop spans 13 amino acids. V lost 5 bases and J lost 3, with 10 bases in between. CDR3 in DNA: TGTGCCAGCAGCAAAGGACAGAAAGAGACCCAGTACTTC. This encodes CASSKGQKETQYF.

This clonotype was recorded once. Little can be read into the size of this beta chain, an off-target read in a library designed for alpha chains. The V call is TRBV4-3, the J call TRBJ2-4; 8 bases align to TRBD2. V shed 0 bases, J shed 3 bases, and the junction held 4 bases outside the gene matches. The CDR3 is made up of 16 amino acids. Germline CDR1 LGHNA, CDR2 YSLEER. The CDR3 region is CASSQDPGGSKNIQYF. The CDR3 DNA reads TGCGCCAGCAGCCAAGATCCGGGGGGGAGCAAAAACATTCAGTACTTC.

On this clonotype itself: This beta chain turned up in a library designed for alpha chains; as an off-target read, its abundance says little. The rearrangement links TRBV6-5 to TRBJ1-3; D not resolved. V gave up 10 bases and J gave up 4 bases, with 14 bases separating them. Germline CDR1 is MNHEY and CDR2 is SVGAGI. This CDR3 contains 13 residues. The CDR3 loop is CATRGPLGNTIYF. In DNA, the CDR3 is TGTGCCACCAGAGGCCCGTTGGGAAACACCATATATTTT.

In the case of this clonotype: The library was built for alpha chains, so this beta chain is an off-target read and its size means little. The rearrangement uses TRBV18 and TRBJ2-7; 11 nucleotides align to TRBD1. The CDR3 is made up of 16 amino acids. With 4 bases clipped from V and 3 bases from J, the junction kept 8 bases outside the gene matches. Germline lookup yields CDR1 KGHSH and CDR2 LQKENI. The CDR3 reads CASSRNGQGAGYEQYF. The CDR3, as DNA: TGTGCCAGCTCACGCAACGGACAGGGGGCGGGCTACGAGCAGTACTTC. The complete variable domain, with remaining parts taken from reference TRBV18 and TRBJ2-7, reads NAGVMQNPRHLVRRRGQEARLRCSPMKGHSHVYWYRQLPEEGLKFMVYLQKENIIDESGMPKERFSAEFPKEGPSILRIQQVVRGDSAAYFCASSRNGQGAGYEQYFGPGTRLTVT.

This clonotype was picked up a small number of times. This beta chain is an off-target read within a library intended for alpha chains, so its frequency means little. V and J are TRBV10-3 and TRBJ2-7; tentative D call: TRBD1 (5 bases). The germline gives CDR1 ENHRY, CDR2 SYGVKD. Trimming removed 6 bases at V and 4 bases at J, with 7 bases between. This CDR3 has 11 amino acids. The CDR3 DNA follows: TGTGCCATCAGCCAGGGATACGAGCAGTACTTC. This gives the protein CAISQGYEQYF.

In the case of this clonotype: Found in a library prepared for alpha chains, this beta chain is an off-target read, and its abundance has little meaning. J is TRBJ2-5 and V is TRBV5-1, with D uncertain. Germline V lookup: CDR1 SGHRS, CDR2 YFSETQ. The CDR3 has 13 residues. Trimming removed 0 bases from V and 5 bases from J, with 8 bases in between. CDR3 residues: CASSLDSRETQYF. The CDR3 DNA sequence: TGCGCCAGCAGCTTGGATAGTCGGGAGACCCAGTACTTC.

Points on this clonotype: This beta chain came through as a stray read in a library set up for alpha chains, and its size says little. The chain carries TRBV6-6 and TRBJ2-7, with a tentative D call TRBD1 (5 bases). Germline loops: CDR1 MNHNY, CDR2 SVGAGI (reference sequence). V lost 0 bases and J lost 6, with 12 bases in between. The CDR3 covers 14 residues. The CDR3 DNA follows: TGTGCCAGCAGTTACTCGGGGCCGCCTCTCGAGCAGTACTTC. Its protein is CASSYSGPPLEQYF.

This clonotype showed up just once. This beta chain appears as a stray read in a library generated for alpha chains; its size is not informative. This chain links TRBV11-2 with TRBJ2-5; perhaps TRBD1 as D (7 bases). The CDR3 has 17 residues. The V and J ends lost 5 bases and 6 bases respectively, with 25 bases between them. CDR1 SGHAT and CDR2 FQNNGV come from the germline V gene. CDR3 sequence reads: CASSPPRGLTSWQTQYF. CDR3 coding DNA: TGTGCCAGCAGCCCCCCGAGGGGGCTAACTAGCTGGCAGACCCAGTACTTC.

With regard to this clonotype: This beta chain is a stray sequence in a library constructed for alpha chains; its clone size is not meaningful. The rearrangement joins TRBV7-8 to TRBJ2-3; D is unclear. CDR1 and CDR2 from the germline V gene are SGHVS and FQNEAQ. CDR3 size: 15 residues. The V end was cut by 5 bases, the J end by 1 base, with 13 bases between. Written as DNA, the CDR3 is TGTGCCAGCAGCCCCCTATTCTTGGGCACAGATACGCAGTATTTT. Protein: CASSPLFLGTDTQYF.

Of note for this clonotype: Little can be read into the size of this beta chain, an off-target read in a library designed for alpha chains. The J gene is TRBJ1-2, the V gene TRBV4-3; 9 bases are shared with TRBD1. The germline gives CDR1 LGHNA, CDR2 YSLEER. The V and J ends lost 4 bases and 6 bases, in that order; junction bases with no gene match: 15. The CDR3 contains 17 residues. CDR3 coding DNA: TGCGCCAGCAGCCTGACCTGGGCAGGACAGGGGAGGCATGGCTACACCTTC. It translates to CASSLTWAGQGRHGYTF.

This clonotype was picked up a small number of times. The library was prepared for alpha chains; this beta chain is a stray read, so its frequency means little. The chain uses TRBV19 and TRBJ1-2; D not certain. CDR1 is LNHDA, CDR2 SQIVND, per germline (reference sequence). The CDR3 length is 14 residues. V lost 4 bases, J lost 7 bases, and 16 bases lay in between. The CDR3 DNA reads as TGTGCCAGTAGTACAATTGCCGAGGTAGCTGGCTACACCTTC. Translated, it gives CASSTIAEVAGYTF.

This clonotype occurred a few times. This beta chain is a stray read from a library made for alpha chains; its abundance is not meaningful. This sequence joins TRBV7-2 and TRBJ2-1; 8 positions match TRBD2. Germline-derived CDR1 and CDR2 are SGHTA and FQGNSA. After removal of 0 bases from V and 5 bases from J, the junction contained 6 bases not matched to a gene. The CDR3 sequence is 16 residues long. As DNA, the CDR3 is TGTGCCAGCAGCTTAGCGGGCGGGGGGATCGACAATGAGCAGTTCTTC. Encoded protein: CASSLAGGGIDNEQFF.

As for this clonotype: The size of this beta chain means little, since it is a stray read in a library made for alpha chains. The chain uses TRBV5-1 and TRBJ2-7; D is possibly TRBD1 or TRBD2 (5 bases each). The CDR3 is 17 amino acids. Deletions cut 2 bases from V and 5 bases from J, with 23 bases between. The germline CDR1 and CDR2 sequences are SGHRS and YFSETQ. DNA for the CDR3: TGCGCCAGCAGCTTCGAACGGACTCGGGGTATAGGGGACGAGCAGTACTTC. Encoded protein: CASSFERTRGIGDEQYF. The variable domain in full, completed from reference TRBV5-1 and TRBJ2-7, reads KAGVTQTPRYLIKTRGQQVTLSCSPISGHRSVSWYQQTPGQGLQFLFEYFSETQRNKGNFPGRFSGRQFSNSRSEMNVSTLELGDSALYLCASSFERTRGIGDEQYFGPGTRLTVT.

Concerning this clonotype: Being off target in a library aimed at alpha chains, this beta chain has a size of little meaning. The V call is TRBV20-1, the J call TRBJ1-2; maybe TRBD1 (5 bases). This CDR3 is built from 15 residues. Trimming pared 1 base from V and 2 bases from J, leaving 14 bases between. Germline assignment: CDR1 DFQATT and CDR2 SNEGSKA (reference sequence). The CDR3 spells CSARGDGSENYGYTF. The CDR3 DNA follows: TGCAGTGCTAGAGGGGACGGGAGCGAAAACTATGGCTACACCTTC.

About this clonotype itself: This beta chain came through as a stray read in a library set up for alpha chains, and its size says little. The J gene is TRBJ1-2, the V gene TRBV19; the match to TRBD1 covers 12 bases. Per germline, CDR1 LNHDA and CDR2 SQIVND (reference sequence). The V and J ends lost 7 bases and 4 bases, in that order; junction bases with no gene match: 13. This CDR3 contains 17 residues. The CDR3 spells CASTPWGTGGGGYGYTF. CDR3 bases: TGTGCCAGTACCCCCTGGGGGACAGGGGGCGGAGGCTATGGCTACACCTTC.

This clonotype appeared a few times. As an off-target read in a library built for alpha chains, this beta chain has a frequency of little significance. CDR3 coding DNA: TGTGCCAGCCCGGCGGTAGCCGATACGCAGTATTTT. Translating it yields CASPAVADTQYF. The rearrangement joins TRBV5-4 to TRBJ2-3; D unresolved. This CDR3 is 12 amino acids long. CDR1 and CDR2 from the germline V gene are SGHNT and YYREEE (reference sequence). V shed 7 bases and J shed 6 bases, with 12 bases lying between them. Combining the CDR3 with reference TRBV5-4 and TRBJ2-3 gives the whole variable domain ETGVTQSPTHLIKTRGQQVTLRCSSQSGHNTVSWYQQALGQGPQFIFQYYREEENGRGNFPPRFSGLQFPNYSSELNVNALELDDSALYLCASPAVADTQYFGPGTRLTVL.

Worth noting for this clonotype: This beta chain is off target for a library built for alpha chains, so its abundance means little. The J gene is TRBJ2-3, the V gene TRBV28, with 9 nucleotides matching TRBD2. This CDR3 has 19 amino acids. Trimming removed 4 bases from V and 3 bases from J; junction bases left unmatched: 17. The germline CDR1 and CDR2 sequences are MDHEN and SYDVKM. The CDR3 sequence: CASSYKIAGGPEQTDTQYF. The CDR3 DNA sequence: TGTGCCAGCAGTTACAAAATTGCGGGAGGGCCGGAACAAACAGATACGCAGTATTTT.

As to this clonotype: This beta chain is a stray read from a library made for alpha chains; its abundance is not meaningful. The chain recombines TRBV18 with TRBJ2-7; 11 bases line up with TRBD2. The trim removed 3 bases at V and 1 base at J, leaving 5 bases unmatched. The CDR3 is 16 residues long. CDR1 is KGHSH and CDR2 is LQKENI in the germline V gene. CDR3 coding DNA: TGTGCCAGCTCACCGACTAGCGGGACTCTATCCTACGAGCAGTACTTC. Translating it yields CASSPTSGTLSYEQYF.

Note on this clonotype: This beta chain is a stray sequence in a library constructed for alpha chains; its clone size is not meaningful. The gene calls are TRBV5-1 and TRBJ2-2; D remains ambiguous. The CDR3 runs to 14 residues. V lost 3 bases to trimming and J lost 2 bases, with 8 bases between them. Per the germline V gene, CDR1 is SGHRS and CDR2 is YFSETQ. CDR3 sequence: CASSYPLNTGELFF. The DNA of the CDR3 is TGCGCCAGCAGCTACCCCCTTAACACCGGGGAGCTGTTTTTT.

This clonotype was detected only once. Because the library targeted alpha chains, this beta chain is an off-target read whose size means little. The chain couples TRBV4-3 to TRBJ2-7; 8 bases fit TRBD2. CDR3 size: 16 residues. V lost 0 bases and J lost 3; bases outside the gene matches: 7. The V gene's germline CDR1 is LGHNA and CDR2 YSLEER. The CDR3 nucleotides are TGCGCCAGCAGCCAAGATTTACAGCGGGGGCTCTACGAGCAGTACTTC. This codes for CASSQDLQRGLYEQYF.

Concerning this clonotype itself: This beta chain is a stray sequence in a library constructed for alpha chains; its clone size is not meaningful. J is TRBJ2-7 and V is TRBV7-2; D ambiguous. There are 13 residues in the CDR3. Per the germline V gene, CDR1 is SGHTA and CDR2 is FQGNSA. Deletions cut 5 bases from V and 6 bases from J, with 14 bases between. The CDR3 sequence is CASSSVEAPEQYF. CDR3 nucleotides: TGTGCCAGCAGCAGTGTTGAGGCCCCCGAGCAGTACTTC.

As concerns this clonotype: In a library made to pick up alpha chains, this beta chain is a stray read with a size that means little. J is TRBJ2-5 and V is TRBV10-2, with TRBD1 matching over 7 bases. The CDR3 extends over 13 amino acids. CDR1 and CDR2 (germline): WSHSY, SAAADI. V lost 5 bases to trimming and J lost 3 bases; unmatched junction nucleotides: 3. CDR3 protein: CASSFTGEETQYF. DNA for the CDR3: TGCGCCAGCAGTTTTACAGGGGAAGAGACCCAGTACTTC.

Notes on this clonotype: This beta chain came through as a stray read in a library set up for alpha chains, and its size says little. The gene calls are TRBV18 and TRBJ2-1; D uncertain. V was cut by 2 bases and J by 5 bases, with 7 bases left in between. The CDR3 contains 13 residues. CDR1 and CDR2 (germline): KGHSH, LQKENI. Written as DNA, the CDR3 is TGTGCCAGCTCACCATCGATTGACAATGAGCAGTTCTTC. It codes for CASSPSIDNEQFF.

This clonotype was recorded a few times. Since the library was made to target alpha chains, this beta chain is a stray read and its abundance is not meaningful. The rearrangement links TRBV28 to TRBJ2-1, with 12 bases matching TRBD2. Per germline, CDR1 MDHEN and CDR2 SYDVKM. J gave up 9 bases and V 6 bases, and 6 bases lay outside the gene matches. The CDR3 is 14 amino acids. CDR3 loop: CASSKLAGGPEQFF. The CDR3 DNA sequence: TGTGCCAGCAGCAAACTAGCGGGAGGCCCTGAGCAGTTCTTC.

This clonotype turned up a few times. This beta chain is a stray sequence in a library constructed for alpha chains; its clone size is not meaningful. The chain combines TRBV29-1 with TRBJ2-2, with D possibly being TRBD1 (5 bases). Germline CDR1 reads SQVTM; CDR2 reads ANQGSEA. CDR3 length: 11 residues. Trimming took off 4 bases at V and 8 bases at J, with 8 bases between the two ends. The CDR3 DNA is TGCAGCGTTGGGGGCCCGGGGGAGCTGTTTTTT. Translated, it gives CSVGGPGELFF.

As to this clonotype: For a library built for alpha chains, this beta chain is a stray read; little rests on its size. The rearrangement joins TRBV5-4 to TRBJ2-5; no clear D. Deletions cut 0 bases from V and 5 bases from J, with 14 bases between. CDR1 is SGHNT, CDR2 YYREEE, per germline (reference sequence). This CDR3 region has 15 residues. The CDR3 nucleotides are TGTGCCAGCAGCTTGGATCCATCTTCGTTGGAGACCCAGTACTTC. This codes for CASSLDPSSLETQYF.